The T cell receptor beta chain described here comes from a study of cytomegalovirus exposure and HLA in healthy donors. As for this clone: The antigen remains undetermined.

Donors were drawn from the roughly 120-subject validation cohort, separate from the approximately 640-subject first cohort. Findings of the study overall: That first-cohort TCR clusters tended to co-occur in the approximately 110 validation repertoires was found in a later analysis.

Assay: immunoSEQ multiplex PCR; the TCRdb copy retains only in-frame clones and omits some. Of more than 95,000 clones in the sample, approximately 94% were seen once. CDR1 is SGHTA, CDR2 FQGTGA, per germline. Trimming removed 3 bases from V and 1 base from J, with 6 bases in between. This CDR3 comprises 13 residues. This clonotype was obtained from a woman in her late teens or twenties in good health and CMV-seronegative. V is TRBV7-3 and J is TRBJ2-5, with D tentatively TRBD1 (5 bases). The sequencing input was PBMCs. This CDR3 is CASSLGPQETQYF. The CDR3 DNA reads TGTGCCAGCAGCTTGGGGCCCCAAGAGACCCAGTACTTC.